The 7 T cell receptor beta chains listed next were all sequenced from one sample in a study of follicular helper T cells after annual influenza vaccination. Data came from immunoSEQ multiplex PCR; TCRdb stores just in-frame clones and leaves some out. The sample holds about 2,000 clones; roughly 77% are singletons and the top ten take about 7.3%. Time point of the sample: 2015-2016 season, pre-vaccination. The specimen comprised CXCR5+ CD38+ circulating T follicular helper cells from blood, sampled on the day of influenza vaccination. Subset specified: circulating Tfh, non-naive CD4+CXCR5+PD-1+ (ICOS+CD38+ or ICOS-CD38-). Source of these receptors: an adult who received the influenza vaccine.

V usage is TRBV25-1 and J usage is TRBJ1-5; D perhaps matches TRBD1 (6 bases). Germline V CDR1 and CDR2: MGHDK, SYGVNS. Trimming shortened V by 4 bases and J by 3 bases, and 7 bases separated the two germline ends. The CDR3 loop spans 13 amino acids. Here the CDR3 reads CASSGQDNQPQHF. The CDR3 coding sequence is TGTGCCAGCAGTGGACAGGACAATCAGCCCCAGCATTTT. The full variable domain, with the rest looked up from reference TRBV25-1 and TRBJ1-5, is EADIYQTPRYLVIGTGKKITLECSQTMGHDKMYWYQQDPGMELHLIHYSYGVNSTEKGDLSSESTVSRIRTEHFPLTLESARPSHTSQYLCASSGQDNQPQHFGDGTRLSIL.

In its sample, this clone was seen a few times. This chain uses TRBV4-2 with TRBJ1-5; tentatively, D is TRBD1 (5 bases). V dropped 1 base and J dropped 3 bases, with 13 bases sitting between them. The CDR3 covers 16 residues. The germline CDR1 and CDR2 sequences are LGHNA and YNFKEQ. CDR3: CASSQGARDPNQPQHF. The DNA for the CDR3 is TGTGCCAGCAGCCAAGGAGCTAGGGACCCCAATCAGCCCCAGCATTTT.

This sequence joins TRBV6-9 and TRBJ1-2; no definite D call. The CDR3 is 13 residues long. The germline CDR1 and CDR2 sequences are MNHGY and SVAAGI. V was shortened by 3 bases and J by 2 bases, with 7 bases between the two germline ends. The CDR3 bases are TGTGCCAGCAGTTACTCGAGAAACTATGGCTACACCTTC. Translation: CASSYSRNYGYTF.

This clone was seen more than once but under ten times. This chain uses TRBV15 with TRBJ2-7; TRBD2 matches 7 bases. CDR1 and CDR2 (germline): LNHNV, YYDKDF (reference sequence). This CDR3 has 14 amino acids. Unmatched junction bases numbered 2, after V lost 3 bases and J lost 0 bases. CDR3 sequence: CATSRGGSSYEQYF. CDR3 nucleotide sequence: TGTGCCACCAGCAGGGGGGGGAGCTCCTACGAGCAGTACTTC. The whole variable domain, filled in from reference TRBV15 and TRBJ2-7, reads DAMVIQNPRYQVTQFGKPVTLSCSQTLNHNVMYWYQQKSSQAPKLLFHYYDKDFNNEADTPDNFQSRRPNTSFCFLDIRSPGLGDTAMYLCATSRGGSSYEQYFGPGTRLTVT.

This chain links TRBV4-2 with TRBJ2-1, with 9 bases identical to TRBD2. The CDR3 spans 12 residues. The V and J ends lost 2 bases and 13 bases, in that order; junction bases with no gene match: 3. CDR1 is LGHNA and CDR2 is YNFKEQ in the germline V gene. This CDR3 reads CASSQSSGTQFF. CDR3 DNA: TGTGCCAGCAGCCAATCTAGCGGGACCCAGTTCTTC.

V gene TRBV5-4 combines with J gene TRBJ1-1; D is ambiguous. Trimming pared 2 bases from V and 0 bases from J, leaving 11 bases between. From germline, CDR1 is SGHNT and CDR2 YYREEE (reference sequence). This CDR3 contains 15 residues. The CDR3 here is CASSLSPSMNTEAFF. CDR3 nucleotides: TGTGCCAGCAGCTTAAGTCCTTCCATGAACACTGAAGCTTTCTTT.

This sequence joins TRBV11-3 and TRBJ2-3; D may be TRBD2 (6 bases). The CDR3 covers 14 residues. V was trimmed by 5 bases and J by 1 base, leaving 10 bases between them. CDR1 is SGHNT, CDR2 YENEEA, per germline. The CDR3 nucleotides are TGTGCCAGCAGCGGGGGACTGCGCACAGATACGCAGTATTTT. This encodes CASSGGLRTDTQYF.